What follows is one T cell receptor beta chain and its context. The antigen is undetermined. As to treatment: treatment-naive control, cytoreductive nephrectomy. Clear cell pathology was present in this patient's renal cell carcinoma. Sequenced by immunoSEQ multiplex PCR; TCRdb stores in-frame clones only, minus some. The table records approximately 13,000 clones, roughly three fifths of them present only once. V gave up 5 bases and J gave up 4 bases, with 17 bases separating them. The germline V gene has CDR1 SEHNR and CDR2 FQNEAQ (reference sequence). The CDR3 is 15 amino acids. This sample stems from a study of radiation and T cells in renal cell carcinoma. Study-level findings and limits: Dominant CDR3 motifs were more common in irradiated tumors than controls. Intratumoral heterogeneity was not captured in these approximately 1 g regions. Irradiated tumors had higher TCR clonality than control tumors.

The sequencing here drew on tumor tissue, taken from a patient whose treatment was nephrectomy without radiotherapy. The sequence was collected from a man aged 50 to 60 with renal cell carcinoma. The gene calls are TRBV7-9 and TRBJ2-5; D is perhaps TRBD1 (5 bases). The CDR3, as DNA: TGTGCCAGCAGCCTTCAGGGTATCGAAGTAGAGACCCAGTACTTC. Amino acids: CASSLQGIEVETQYF.